Below are 9 T cell receptor beta chains sequenced from a single sample in a study of siplizumab effects on memory and regulatory T cells. The assay was immunoSEQ multiplex PCR, and TCRdb's table has in-frame clones only and misses some. The top ten clones hold roughly 38% of a sample with approximately 58,000 clones, 85% to 95% of them seen once. The sample taken for sequencing was CD8+ T cells sorted from blood. These TCRs come from a human donor in good health.

The genes are TRBV29-1 and TRBJ2-2; D might be TRBD2 (6 bases). This CDR3 spans 12 amino acids. Germline V gene lookup returns CDR1 SQVTM and CDR2 ANQGSEA. The V and J ends lost 7 bases and 4 bases respectively, with 10 bases between them. CDR3 bases: TGCAGCGCGTACGGGGGCACCGGGGAGCTGTTTTTT. Translated: CSAYGGTGELFF.

The rearrangement uses TRBV2 and TRBJ2-7, with TRBD2 matching over 10 bases. This CDR3 contains 15 residues. From germline, CDR1 is SNHLY and CDR2 FYNNEI. Germline trimming cut 1 base from V and 5 bases from J; bases unmatched to any gene: 5. CDR3 residues: CASSEGTSGFHEQYF. In nucleotides, the CDR3 is TGTGCCAGCAGTGAAGGGACTAGCGGCTTCCACGAGCAGTACTTC.

The rearrangement uses TRBV5-6 and TRBJ1-4; D remains ambiguous. V lost 1 base and J lost 4, with 14 bases in between. CDR1 and CDR2 (germline): SGHDT, YYEEEE. CDR3 size: 16 residues. For the CDR3, the DNA is TGTGCCAGCAGCTTGTGGGTCGTCGGAAGTAATGAAAAACTGTTTTTT. Amino acid sequence: CASSLWVVGSNEKLFF.

The chain uses TRBV11-2 and TRBJ1-2; D might be TRBD1 (5 bases). V shed 1 base and J shed 6 bases, with 9 bases lying between them. Germline loops: CDR1 SGHAT, CDR2 FQNNGV. The CDR3 is 13 amino acids. The CDR3 loop reads CASSLGRADGYTF. In DNA form, the CDR3 reads TGTGCCAGCAGCTTAGGCAGGGCTGATGGCTACACCTTC.

This clone was observed a single time. The rearrangement links TRBV19 to TRBJ1-3; the D gene is possibly TRBD1 (5 bases). Per germline, CDR1 LNHDA and CDR2 SQIVND (reference sequence). This CDR3 is 15 amino acids long. The V and J ends lost 4 bases and 0 bases respectively, with 10 bases between them. The CDR3, as DNA: TGTGCCAGTAGTAGAGACAGAGACTCTGGAAACACCATATATTTT. Its protein is CASSRDRDSGNTIYF.

The gene calls are TRBV7-8 and TRBJ2-7; D unclear. The CDR3 loop spans 13 amino acids. Trimming cost V 3 bases and J 0 bases, with 6 bases left between them. From germline, CDR1 is SGHVS and CDR2 FQNEAQ. The CDR3 region has the DNA TGTGCCAGCAGCTTTTCTAACTCCTACGAGCAGTACTTC. Its translation: CASSFSNSYEQYF.

This sequence joins TRBV5-4 and TRBJ2-3; D gene uncertain. V was shortened by 4 bases and J by 0 bases, with 12 bases between the two germline ends. Per the germline V gene, CDR1 is SGHNT and CDR2 is YYREEE (reference sequence). The CDR3 has 15 residues. CDR3 DNA: TGTGCCAGCAGCCCAAAGAGTGCTAGCACAGATACGCAGTATTTT. Translating it yields CASSPKSASTDTQYF.

The V gene is TRBV7-8, the J gene TRBJ2-3; weak D call: TRBD1 (5 bases). Germline V gives CDR1 SGHVS, CDR2 FQNEAQ. This CDR3 has 14 residues. Trimming stripped 8 bases from V and 0 bases from J, with 12 bases between. CDR3 protein: CASGQQSSTDTQYF. The CDR3 DNA sequence: TGTGCCAGCGGACAACAGAGTAGCACAGATACGCAGTATTTT. The entire variable domain, with the rest obtained from reference TRBV7-8 and TRBJ2-3, is as follows: GAGVSQSPRYKVAKRGQDVALRCDPISGHVSLFWYQQALGQGPEFLTYFQNEAQLDKSGLPSDRFFAERPEGSVSTLKIQRTQQEDSAVYLCASGQQSSTDTQYFGPGTRLTVL.

V and J are TRBV9 and TRBJ1-3, with D possibly TRBD1 on 5 matching bases. The V gene lost 5 bases and the J gene lost 0 bases, with 15 bases spanning the gap. The CDR3 contains 16 residues. Germline-derived CDR1 and CDR2 are SGDLS and YYNGEE. In DNA form, the CDR3 reads TGTGCCAGCAGTGCCGGGACTTCGAGCTCTGGAAACACCATATATTTT. Protein: CASSAGTSSSGNTIYF.